This is a list of T cell receptor beta chains from one sample in a study of siplizumab effects on memory and regulatory T cells. The table came from immunoSEQ multiplex PCR; TCRdb's copy has only in-frame clones and leaves some out. The table shows 90,000 to 95,000 clones, with over 95% occurring only once. Input material: naive CD4+ T cells sorted from blood. These TCRs come from a human donor in good health. CDR3s include the opening cysteine and the closing phenylalanine or tryptophan. The D gene is left open where the match is weak. The size field is filled for only some rows; it gives once, few, many or a size class.

TRBV11-3,NA,NA,TRBJ2-5,TGTGCCAGCAGCTCCCCAGGGCCCTACCGGGTCGACCAGTACTTC,CASSSPGPYRVDQYF
TRBV7-8,NA,NA,TRBJ1-5,TGTGCCAGCAGCTTAGTCGGGCGGGGAGCTCAAAGCAATCAGCCCCAGCATTTT,CASSLVGRGAQSNQPQHF
TRBV28,NA,NA,TRBJ1-3,TGTGCCAGCAGTTCAGGATTCCACTCTGGAAACACCATATATTTT,CASSSGFHSGNTIYF
TRBV9,NA,TRBD1,TRBJ1-2,TGTGCCAGCAGCGTAGTGGCGGGGACAGGTGGCTACACCTTC,CASSVVAGTGGYTF
TRBV6-5,once,TRBD1,TRBJ2-2,TGTGCCAGCATGAGGACAGGGGGGCCCGGGGAGCTGTTTTTT,CASMRTGGPGELFF
TRBV30,NA,NA,TRBJ1-1,TGTGCCTGGATCATACAGCCGAACACTGAAGCTTTCTTT,CAWIIQPNTEAFF
TRBV5-1,NA,NA,TRBJ1-1,TGCGCCAGCAGCCGAGGGTCCGAAGGCGCTGAAGCTTTCTTT,CASSRGSEGAEAFF
TRBV6-4,NA,TRBD2,TRBJ2-1,TGTGCCAGCAGTAAGGCGGGACTAGCGGGCTATGAGCAGTTCTTC,CASSKAGLAGYEQFF
TRBV29-1,NA,TRBD2,TRBJ2-1,TGCAGCGTTGGGGACCATAGCGGGGGGGTTGTCAATGAGCAGTTCTTC,CSVGDHSGGVVNEQFF
TRBV5-6,once,NA,TRBJ1-3,TGTGCCAGCAGCTTGGAATACTCTGGAAACACCATATATTTT,CASSLEYSGNTIYF
TRBV18,few,TRBD1,TRBJ1-1,TGTGCCAGCTCCCCACAGGGGGGGGACACTGAAGCTTTCTTT,CASSPQGGDTEAFF
TRBV6-6,NA,NA,TRBJ1-2,TGTGCCAGTTCAGGGTCGCACTATGGCTACACCTTC,CASSGSHYGYTF
TRBV20-1,NA,NA,TRBJ2-3,TGCAGTGCTAGAGTTGATACGCAGTATTTT,CSARVDTQYF
TRBV2,NA,NA,TRBJ2-2,TGTGCCACGCGGGACGGAAACACCGGGGAGCTGTTTTTT,CATRDGNTGELFF
TRBV30,NA,NA,TRBJ2-7,TGTGCCTGGAGAAGGCAGGCATACGAGCAGTACTTC,CAWRRQAYEQYF
TRBV20-1,NA,NA,TRBJ2-7,TGCAGTGCTCAGGGTTCCTACGAGCAGTACTTC,CSAQGSYEQYF
TRBV9,NA,NA,TRBJ2-3,TGTGCCAGCAGTGGAGATGGGGGGCTATATACGCAGTATTTT,CASSGDGGLYTQYF
TRBV9,few,NA,TRBJ1-6,TGTGCCAGCAGCGTAGATTACAGCTCACCCCTCCACTTT,CASSVDYSSPLHF
TRBV9,few,NA,TRBJ1-1,TGTGCCAGCAGCCCACGAAGGGCTGAGAACACTGAAGCTTTCTTT,CASSPRRAENTEAFF
TRBV27,NA,NA,TRBJ1-6,TGTGCCAGCAGTTTATGGGCCCAGATCTATAATTCACCCCTCCACTTT,CASSLWAQIYNSPLHF
TRBV5-4,NA,NA,TRBJ1-1,TGTGCCAGCAGCTTACAGTGGGGGGGTGAAGCTTTCTTT,CASSLQWGGEAFF
TRBV10-2,NA,TRBD1,TRBJ1-5,TGCGCCAGCACTACAGGGGAGAGCAATCAGCCCCAGCATTTT,CASTTGESNQPQHF
TRBV10-3,NA,NA,TRBJ1-2,TGTGCCATCAGTGACAGGGAGGACTATGGCTACACCTTC,CAISDREDYGYTF
TRBV9,NA,TRBD1,TRBJ2-6,TGTGCCAGCAGCCCCCGGACAGGGGGTAACTCTGGGGCCAACGTCCTGACTTTC,CASSPRTGGNSGANVLTF
TRBV6-6,NA,NA,TRBJ2-7,TGTGCCAGCAGAACCACCTACGAGCAGTACTTC,CASRTTYEQYF
TRBV4-1,NA,TRBD1,TRBJ2-1,TGCGCCAGCAGCTCTCAGGGGGCGGGATTACCTTACAATGAGCAGTTCTTC,CASSSQGAGLPYNEQFF
TRBV6-6,NA,NA,TRBJ1-3,TGTGCCAGCAGTTACTGGTATGATAACACCATATATTTT,CASSYWYDNTIYF
TRBV4-3,NA,NA,TRBJ1-1,TGCGCCAGCAGCCGAGGGGCTGAAGCTTTCTTT,CASSRGAEAFF
TRBV7-9,NA,NA,TRBJ1-6,TGTGCCAGCAGCCAAGAAATAATTTCCCCACCCCTCCACTTT,CASSQEIISPPLHF
TRBV7-2,NA,TRBD2,TRBJ2-7,TGTGCCAGCAGCATGACTAGCGGGGAGATTTACGAGCAGTACTTC,CASSMTSGEIYEQYF
TRBV29-1,NA,TRBD1,TRBJ2-7,TGCAGCGTGCGACCCGGGACAGGGACCGAAGGGGAGCAGTACTTC,CSVRPGTGTEGEQYF
TRBV28,NA,TRBD1,TRBJ1-5,TGTGCCAGCAGCTTAAGACAGGGGGTTCAGCCCCAGCATTTT,CASSLRQGVQPQHF
TRBV7-9,NA,NA,TRBJ2-7,TGTGCCAGCAGCTTTCTCCCCGGGGCCTACGAGCAGTACTTC,CASSFLPGAYEQYF
TRBV11-3,NA,NA,TRBJ2-3,TGTGCCAGCAGCCTCTCGGGCAGCACAGATACGCAGTATTTT,CASSLSGSTDTQYF
TRBV6-5,NA,NA,TRBJ2-1,TGTGCCAGCAGTTCCCTGAGCGGTCCCAAAGGGGAGCAGTTCTTC,CASSSLSGPKGEQFF
TRBV6-6,NA,TRBD2,TRBJ2-5,TGTGCCAGCAGGACGGGGGGGTCGAAAGAGACCCAGTACTTC,CASRTGGSKETQYF
TRBV5-5,NA,TRBD1,TRBJ1-2,TGTGCCAGCAGCTTAAAATATGGACAGGGGGCCCCCAACTATGGCTACACCTTC,CASSLKYGQGAPNYGYTF
TRBV5-4,NA,TRBD2,TRBJ2-2,TGTGCCAGCAGTTCTAGCGGTTATAACACCGGGGAGCTGTTTTTT,CASSSSGYNTGELFF
TRBV4-1,NA,NA,TRBJ1-2,TGCGCCAGCAGCCAAGCCCCAGACCCCAACTATGGCTACACCTTC,CASSQAPDPNYGYTF
TRBV2,once,TRBD2,TRBJ2-5,TGTGCCAGCAGGCCGGGGGGGCAAGAGACCCAGTACTTC,CASRPGGQETQYF
TRBV11-2,NA,NA,TRBJ1-2,TGTGCCAGCAGCTTAGTGGGGGGCAGCTATGGCTACACCTTC,CASSLVGGSYGYTF
TRBV4-1,once,NA,TRBJ2-7,TGCGCCAGCAGCCGGGTGGGGGGTCCGAGTGAGCAGTACTTC,CASSRVGGPSEQYF
TRBV19,NA,NA,TRBJ1-3,TGTGCCAGTACCCCTAGACCCTCTGGAAACACCATATATTTT,CASTPRPSGNTIYF
TRBV4-3,NA,TRBD1,TRBJ1-6,TGCGCCAGCAGCCGGGGAAGGGACAGAAGTAATTCACCCCTCCACTTT,CASSRGRDRSNSPLHF
TRBV28,once,TRBD1,TRBJ1-1,TGTGCCAGCAGCATGCGGACAGGGTCAATGAACACTGAAGCTTTCTTT,CASSMRTGSMNTEAFF